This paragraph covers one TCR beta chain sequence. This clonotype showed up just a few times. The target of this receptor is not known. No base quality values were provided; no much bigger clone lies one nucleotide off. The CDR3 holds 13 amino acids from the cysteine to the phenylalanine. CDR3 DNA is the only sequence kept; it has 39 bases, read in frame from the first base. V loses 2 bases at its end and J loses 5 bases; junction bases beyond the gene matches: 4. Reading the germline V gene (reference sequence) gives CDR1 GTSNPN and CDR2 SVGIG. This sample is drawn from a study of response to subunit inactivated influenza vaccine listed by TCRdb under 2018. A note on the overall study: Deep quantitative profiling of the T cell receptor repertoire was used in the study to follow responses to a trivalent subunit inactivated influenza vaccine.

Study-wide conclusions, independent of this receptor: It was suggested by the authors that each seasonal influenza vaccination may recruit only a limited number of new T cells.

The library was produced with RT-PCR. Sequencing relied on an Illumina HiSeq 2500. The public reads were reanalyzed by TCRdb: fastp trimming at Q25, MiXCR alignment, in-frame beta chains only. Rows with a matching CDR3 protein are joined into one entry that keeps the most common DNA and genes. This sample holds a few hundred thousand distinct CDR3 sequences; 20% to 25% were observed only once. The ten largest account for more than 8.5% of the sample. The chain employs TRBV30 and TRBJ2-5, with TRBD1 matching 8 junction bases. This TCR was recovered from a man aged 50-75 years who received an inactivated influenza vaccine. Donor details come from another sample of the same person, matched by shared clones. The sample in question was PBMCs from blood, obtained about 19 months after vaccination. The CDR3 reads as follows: CAWSTTGVETQYF. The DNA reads TGTGCCTGGAGTACGACAGGGGTTGAGACCCAGTACTTC.